A single sample gave rise to the 21 T cell receptor beta chains below, sequenced in a study of blood T cells in healthy people across ages (dated by TCRdb to 2013 to 2016). Library creation used 5' RACE. The instrument given in TCRdb is Illumina HiSeq 2500. A second 7 to 11 cycle PCR used a sample-barcoded 5' primer and a J-beta primer mix. TCRdb itself trimmed the public reads at Q25 with fastp, ran MiXCR and retained productive beta chains. Rows merge per CDR3 protein into single entries with the most common DNA and genes. The sample table holds some 710,000 distinct CDR3 sequences, of which over 20% were seen once. The ten largest clonotypes hold under 25% of the sample. Sequenced sample: blood. All receptors come from a man aged 65 to 79 in good health.

This clonotype was picked up a small number of times. The rearrangement joins TRBV20-1 to TRBJ2-4; D unclear. The CDR3 is 14 amino acids. Trimming shortened V by 3 bases and J by 7 bases, and 16 bases separated the two germline ends. Per germline, CDR1 DFQATT and CDR2 SNEGSKA (reference sequence). As DNA, the CDR3 is TGCAGTGCTAGCGGCCCTCCCCGGCGGAACATTCAGTACTTC. Residues: CSASGPPRRNIQYF.

Many counts were recorded for this clonotype. V gene TRBV11-2 combines with J gene TRBJ1-1; D uncertain. The CDR3 is made up of 13 amino acids. Germline V gene sequence: CDR1 SGHAT, CDR2 FQNNGV. The ends were cut back, 5 bases at V and 1 base at J, with 8 bases in the middle. CDR3 protein: CASSTRQNTEAFF. In DNA, the CDR3 is TGTGCCAGCAGCACTCGACAGAACACTGAAGCTTTCTTT.

V is TRBV7-9 and J is TRBJ1-1; TRBD1 might be the D (5 bases). This CDR3 is 15 amino acids long. Looked up from germline, CDR1 is SEHNR and CDR2 is FQNEAQ (reference sequence). Trimming took off 5 bases at V and 1 base at J, with 14 bases between the two ends. The CDR3 here is CASSPLGARNTEAFF. The CDR3 DNA reads as TGTGCCAGCAGCCCCCTCGGGGCGCGGAACACTGAAGCTTTCTTT.

This rearrangement joins TRBV2 to TRBJ1-1, with D possibly TRBD1 on 5 matching bases. V was trimmed by 7 bases and J by 3 bases, leaving 12 bases between them. The CDR3 covers 13 residues. From germline, CDR1 is SNHLY and CDR2 FYNNEI. The CDR3 nucleotides read TGTGCCAGCATAAGGGTCAGGGACACTGAAGCTTTCTTT. This translates into CASIRVRDTEAFF.

This clonotype was counted between two and nine times. The V and J genes are TRBV29-1 and TRBJ1-2; D not resolved. Germline CDR1 SQVTM, CDR2 ANQGSEA. V was pared by 4 bases and J by 4 bases, with 10 bases between. The CDR3 is 12 amino acids. CDR3 sequence (DNA): TGCAGCGTTGGGGTTCAGAGCTATGGCTACACCTTC. Its protein product is CSVGVQSYGYTF.

The chain is built from TRBV6-2 or TRBV6-3 and TRBJ2-5; TRBD1 aligns across 7 bases. The CDR3 contains 15 residues. V lost 2 bases, J lost 6 bases, and 9 bases stayed unmatched. Per the germline V gene, CDR1 is MNHEY and CDR2 is SVGEGT. CDR3 sequence: CASSYAAGGRKTQYF. CDR3 nucleotides: TGTGCCAGCAGTTACGCGGCAGGGGGTCGGAAGACCCAGTACTTC.

The chain is built from TRBV20-1 and TRBJ2-5; 7 bases fit TRBD2. The tail of the sequence fits TRBJ2-7 better, so the J call may be wrong. The CDR3 has 13 amino acids. The germline V gene has CDR1 DFQATT and CDR2 SNEGSKA (reference sequence). The DNA for the CDR3 is TGCAGTGCTACCCGCGGGAGAGGCTACGAGCAGTACTTC. It specifies CSATRGRGYEQYF.

The CDR3 DNA follows: TGCAGTGCTCACCTAGCGGGAGGGTACAATGAGCAGTTCTTC. Translation: CSAHLAGGYNEQFF. The chain combines TRBV20-1 with TRBJ2-1; 12 positions match TRBD2. Trimming removed 5 bases from V and 4 bases from J; junction bases left unmatched: 3. The CDR3 totals 14 residues. The germline CDR1 and CDR2 sequences are DFQATT and SNEGSKA (reference sequence).

This clonotype was detected only a few times. The chain carries TRBV12-3 or TRBV12-4 and TRBJ1-3, with 9 bases that match TRBD1. The length of the CDR3 is 16 residues. V lost 6 bases, J lost 2 bases, and 8 bases stayed unmatched. This CDR3 is CASRGRGQGTGNTIYF. CDR3 bases: TGTGCCAGCAGGGGCCGGGGACAGGGAACTGGAAACACCATATATTTT.

V usage is TRBV12-3 or TRBV12-4 and J usage is TRBJ1-4; D is unclear. The length of the CDR3 is 14 residues. V lost 7 bases, J lost 7 bases, and 16 bases lay in between. The CDR3 region has the DNA TGTGCCAGCACCCTAAATGTCGGGGTTGAAAAACTGTTTTTT. Its protein is CASTLNVGVEKLFF.

The chain combines TRBV2 with TRBJ2-3; 7 positions agree with TRBD2. The CDR3 spans 14 residues. The junction had 5 bases not matched to a gene; V was cut back by 7 bases and J by 1 base. CDR1 and CDR2 (germline): SNHLY, FYNNEI. The CDR3 nucleotides read TGTGCCAGCATGCTTGGGAGGGGCACAGATACGCAGTATTTT. Translated, it gives CASMLGRGTDTQYF.

As regards this clonotype: At one boundary the junction diverges from the germline segment, which might be a read error. This sequence joins TRBV12-3 or TRBV12-4 and TRBJ2-1; D gene ambiguous. This CDR3 spans 12 amino acids. CDR3 residues: CVSRPSSDEQFF. The CDR3 DNA sequence: TGTGTCAGCAGACCAAGCAGCGATGAGCAGTTCTTC.

This clonotype was seen a handful of times. The J gene is TRBJ2-4, the V gene TRBV7-9; a possible D gene is TRBD2 (7 bases). CDR3 length: 15 residues. CDR1 is SEHNR, CDR2 FQNEAQ, per germline (reference sequence). The ends were cut back, 1 base at V and 5 bases at J, with 12 bases in the middle. The CDR3 DNA reads TGTGCCAGCAGCTTAGGCCGGGGGGCGCAAAACATTCAGTACTTC. This sequence encodes CASSLGRGAQNIQYF.

The sample holds a few counts of this clonotype. The chain joins TRBV20-1 to TRBJ1-2; 12 bases fit TRBD1. After removal of 1 base from V and 6 bases from J, the junction contained 6 bases not matched to a gene. Germline V gene sequence: CDR1 DFQATT, CDR2 SNEGSKA (reference sequence). The CDR3 totals 15 residues. CDR3 coding DNA: TGCAGTGCTAGAGCCCGGGACAGGGGGCGGGATGGCTACACCTTC. Translating gives CSARARDRGRDGYTF.

This clonotype was counted only a few times. V is TRBV20-1 and J is TRBJ2-6; no firm D call. Trimming took off 1 base at V and 0 bases at J, with 13 bases between the two ends. The CDR3 totals 17 residues. Germline values: CDR1 DFQATT, CDR2 SNEGSKA (reference sequence). CDR3 DNA sequence: TGCAGTGCTAGAGCCCCGATTGGTTCCTCTGGGGCCAACGTCCTGACTTTC. Residues: CSARAPIGSSGANVLTF.

This chain uses TRBV3-1 with TRBJ2-1; possibly TRBD2 for D (6 bases). This CDR3 spans 12 amino acids. Deletions cut 4 bases from V and 10 bases from J, with 11 bases between. Germline CDR1 and CDR2: LGHDT and YNNKEL (reference sequence). This chain's CDR3 is CASSRRDGEQFF. The CDR3 nucleotides are TGTGCCAGCAGCCGGAGGGACGGCGAGCAGTTCTTC.

As for this clonotype: At one of its ends the junction is not consistent with the germline gene, which may arise from a read error. The rearrangement uses TRBV9 and TRBJ2-7, with 7 bases aligning to TRBD1. Germline-derived CDR1 and CDR2 are SGDLS and YYNGEE. CDR3 length equals 16 residues. The CDR3 DNA reads as TGTGCCAGCAGCGTCTCATCGGGACAGCTGGGGAATGAGCAGCTCTTC. Its translation: CASSVSSGQLGNEQLF.

This clonotype was detected a few times. The V gene is TRBV29-1, the J gene TRBJ1-2, with TRBD1 matching 8 bases. Unmatched junction bases numbered 6, after V lost 3 bases and J lost 6 bases. Germline V gives CDR1 SQVTM, CDR2 ANQGSEA. This CDR3 spans 13 amino acids. The chain's CDR3 is CSVDQSGGHGYTF. The CDR3 DNA sequence: TGCAGCGTTGATCAATCAGGGGGCCATGGCTACACCTTC.

The chain employs TRBV30 and TRBJ2-3; D is undetermined. Germline V lookup: CDR1 GTSNPN, CDR2 SVGIG (reference sequence). The CDR3 sequence is 12 residues long. V lost 5 bases, J lost 1 base, and 7 bases lay in between. CDR3 coding DNA: TGTGCCTGGGATGTTGGCACAGATACGCAGTATTTT. Encoded protein: CAWDVGTDTQYF.

The chain couples TRBV12-3 or TRBV12-4 to TRBJ2-3; 8 bases agree with TRBD1. CDR3 size: 16 residues. The V gene end was trimmed by 11 bases and the J gene end by 0 bases; junction bases not matched to a gene: 13. The CDR3 sequence: CAGTPGQALSTDTQYF. For the CDR3, the DNA is TGTGCCGGCACCCCGGGACAGGCCCTGAGCACAGATACGCAGTATTTT.

The rearrangement links TRBV12-3 or TRBV12-4 to TRBJ2-5; no reliable D call. With 3 bases removed from V and 5 bases from J, the gap between germline ends came to 13 bases. The CDR3 sequence is 14 residues long. The CDR3 sequence is CASSFDEFGETQYF. CDR3 bases: TGTGCCAGCAGTTTCGATGAGTTCGGGGAGACCCAGTACTTC.